Listed below are T cell receptor beta chains from one sample, sequenced in a study of blood T cell repertoires in COVID-19. The data were produced by immunoSEQ multiplex PCR, yet TCRdb's version contains in-frame clones alone and is incomplete. The repertoire consists of 190,000 or so clones, with about 85% occurring once and the leading ten covering around 10%. Sequencing used peripheral blood. These receptor sequences come from a woman aged 80 or over with acute or convalescent COVID-19. CDR3s include the opening cysteine and the closing phenylalanine or tryptophan. Each record gives: D gene, J gene, clone size, V gene, CDR3 DNA, CDR3 protein. D genes are given only for firm matches. Expanded clones get a size class; other rows say once, few or many, or leave the size out.

NA	TRBJ1-1	NA	TRBV6-1	TGTGCCAGCAGTGACAGGGGAGGGGACACTGAAGCTTTCTTT	CASSDRGGDTEAFF
TRBD2	TRBJ2-7	once	TRBV14	TGTGCCAGCAGCCAAGATAACCTAGCGGGACTCTACGAGCAGTACTTC	CASSQDNLAGLYEQYF
NA	TRBJ2-7	NA	TRBV5-4	TGTGCCAGCAGCTTGCCTAGGAGCGGCGGCTACGAGCAGTACTTC	CASSLPRSGGYEQYF
TRBD2	TRBJ2-1	NA	TRBV30	TGTGCCTGGAGTGTGGGACTAGCGAGTTACAATGAGCAGTTCTTC	CAWSVGLASYNEQFF
NA	TRBJ2-7	NA	TRBV24-1	TGTGCCACCAGTGATGGAGGACGCCTCGAGCAGTACTTC	CATSDGGRLEQYF
TRBD1	TRBJ1-1	NA	TRBV3-1/TRBV3-2	TGTGCCAGCAGCCAGGCCCAGGACAGGGGGAACACTGAAGCTTTCTTT	CASSQAQDRGNTEAFF
TRBD1	TRBJ1-1	NA	TRBV15	TGTGCCACCAGCAGAGATCCGAGGGACAGCCTGAACACTGAAGCTTTCTTT	CATSRDPRDSLNTEAFF
TRBD2	TRBJ2-3	NA	TRBV7-6	TGTGCCAGCAGCGCTCGACTAGCGGGGGGCACAGATACGCAGTATTTT	CASSARLAGGTDTQYF
NA	TRBJ1-5	NA	TRBV6-2/TRBV6-3	TGTGCCAGCAGTCCCTCCCGGGAAAGGGCTCAGCCCCAGCATTTT	CASSPSRERAQPQHF
TRBD1	TRBJ2-3	NA	TRBV5-6	TGTGCCAGCAGTTTCGGACAGGGGCGAACAGATACGCAGTATTTT	CASSFGQGRTDTQYF
TRBD1	TRBJ1-2	once	TRBV6-6	TGTGCCAGCAGGCCTCCCCTACAGGGGGGATCTTTCGGCTACACCTTC	CASRPPLQGGSFGYTF
TRBD2	TRBJ2-1	NA	TRBV5-1	TGCGCCAGCAGCTTGCATACTAGCGGGAGCTATGAGCAGTTCTTC	CASSLHTSGSYEQFF
NA	TRBJ1-2	NA	TRBV24-1	TGTGCCACCAGTGAGGGGGGACCGCGCGGCTACACCTTC	CATSEGGPRGYTF